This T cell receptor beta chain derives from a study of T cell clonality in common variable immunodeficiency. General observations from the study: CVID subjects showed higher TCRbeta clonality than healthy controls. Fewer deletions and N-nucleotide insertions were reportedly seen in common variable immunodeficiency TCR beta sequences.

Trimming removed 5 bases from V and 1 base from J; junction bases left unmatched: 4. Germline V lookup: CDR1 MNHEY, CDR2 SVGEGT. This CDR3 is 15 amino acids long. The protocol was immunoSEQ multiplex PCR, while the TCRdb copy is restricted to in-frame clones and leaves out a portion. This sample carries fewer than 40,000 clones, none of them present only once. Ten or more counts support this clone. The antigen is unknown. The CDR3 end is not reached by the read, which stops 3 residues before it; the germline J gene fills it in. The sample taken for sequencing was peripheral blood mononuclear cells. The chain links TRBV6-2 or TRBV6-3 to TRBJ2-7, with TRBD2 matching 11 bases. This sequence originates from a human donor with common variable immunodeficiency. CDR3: CASSRLAGNSYEQYF. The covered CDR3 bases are TGTGCCAGCAGTCGACTAGCGGGGAATTCCTACGAG.